This T cell receptor beta chain emerged from a study of blood T cell repertoires in COVID-19 (dated by TCRdb to about 2020). At the level of the whole study: Samples covering the acute and convalescent phases of COVID-19 were provided by collaborators in the United States, Italy and Spain. The prospective study material was composed of cDNA or gDNA derived from T cells, B-cell-depleted T cells, or PBMCs. Where HLA class I and class II types were available, the types were taken from metadata supplied by the sample provider, not from assay-based typing. Deeply sampled blood TCRbeta repertoires from subjects exposed to, actively infected with, or recovered from COVID-19 were included in the dataset. The samples were drawn from the first 160 participants of the ongoing ImmuneRACE study and from 950 to 1,500 subjects provided by 6 global collaborators. The repertoires were released in a freely available public database intended as a resource for research on the immune response to SARS-CoV-2. Nearly every sample came with metadata listing a de-identified subject ID, COVID-19 status, age in years and sex. Overall study results and their limits: How much clinical and demographic metadata was included differed by source and by participant, and the metadata was provided uncurated.

Inclusive of the bounding cysteine and phenylalanine, the CDR3 is 11 residues long. Only the CDR3 region is kept as DNA, spanning 33 bases read in frame from base 1. Trimming removed 3 bases from V and 11 bases from J, leaving 10 bases between the germline ends. TCRbeta CDR3 regions were amplified from genomic DNA using the immunoSEQ Assay, a bias-controlled multiplex PCR. Per the authors' processing: The number of nucleated cells in each sample was estimated by amplification of reference gene primers within the assay. To quantify the absolute abundance of each unique TCRbeta CDR3 rearrangement, sequence reads were collapsed and filtered. For each sample, productive Simpson clonality was calculated as the square root of Simpson's diversity index over productive rearrangements. The immuneACCESS repertoire file appears here via TCRdb, limited to in-frame rearrangements. These files lack a portion of the clones; in checked studies, under half of the deficit traces to unresolved V genes, and the cause of the others is not known. That table supplies the V and J calls and clone size; D and trimming were determined from the DNA. Recorded for this sample are about 270,000 clones; under 95% of them occurred a single time. The biggest ten clones account for roughly 2.8% of the sample.

In the prospective study, participants were roughly 18 to 100 years old, resided in about two dozen geographic areas of the United States, and were enrolled through a virtual design. In the prospective study, cohorts were assigned on the basis of participant-reported clinical history obtained from a screening survey and a study questionnaire. Exposed participants had been in contact, within 2 weeks of entering the study, with a person who had a PCR-confirmed or clinician-diagnosed case of COVID-19. In the prospective study, whole blood, serum and a nasopharyngeal or oropharyngeal swab were collected from each participant by mobile phlebotomists. Participants in the prospective study had the option to provide additional blood draws and questionnaires over an approximately two-month period. Before DNA extraction, prospective study blood samples were shipped either frozen or at room temperature. About this clone itself: This clone's antigen is unknown. The input lacks base qualities; no much larger clone sits a single base away.

The TCR originated in a man in his forties or fifties who had been exposed to COVID-19. Specimen: PBMCs or T cells enriched from blood (not recorded which). Recombination joined TRBV12-3 or TRBV12-4 with TRBJ1-1, with no D gene named confidently. The DNA sequence follows: TGTGCCAGCAGTTTCGGGTGGGAGGCTTTCTTT. The encoded protein is CASSFGWEAFF.